The clone carrying this T cell receptor (beta chain) was picked up a small number of times. With 5 bases clipped from V and 2 bases from J, the junction kept 8 bases outside the gene matches. Germline CDR1 and CDR2: MNHNY and SVGAGI (reference sequence). CDR3 length: 15 amino acids. This specimen belongs to a study of cytomegalovirus exposure and HLA in healthy donors. PCR amplification relied on 60 Vbeta primers (plus 13 Jbeta primers). This table comes from immunoSEQ multiplex PCR, and its TCRdb copy is limited to in-frame clones, with some not included. The data show some 120,000 clones, with roughly 14% seen just once and 1.9% held by the top ten.

V is TRBV6-6 and J is TRBJ2-5; TRBD1 agrees at 7 bases. The clonotype originates from a woman between 18 and 30 years old in good health and CMV-seronegative. The sample was PBMCs. CDR3 sequence (DNA): TGTGCCAGCAGTCCGGGACAGCAGATTCAAGAGACCCAGTACTTC. Residues: CASSPGQQIQETQYF.